One and the same sample provided the 23 T cell receptor beta chains below, sequenced in a study of blood T cell repertoires in COVID-19. Sequenced by immunoSEQ multiplex PCR; TCRdb stores in-frame clones only, minus some. The sample records about 250,000 clones, 85% being singletons. Sequences were obtained from PBMCs or T cells enriched from blood (not recorded which). The receptors were sampled from a woman aged 45-65 years with acute COVID-19.

The V call is TRBV9, the J call TRBJ1-6, with D unclear. Germline V CDR1 and CDR2: SGDLS, YYNGEE. V lost 0 bases and J lost 0, with 10 bases in between. The CDR3 is made up of 17 amino acids. CDR3 in amino acids: CASSVEIISSYNSPLHF. The CDR3 DNA follows: TGTGCCAGCAGCGTAGAAATTATCAGCTCCTATAATTCACCCCTCCACTTT.

This chain links TRBV3-1 (or the pseudogene TRBV3-2) with TRBJ2-4; TRBD1 matches 8 bases. This CDR3 has 16 residues. V shed 3 bases and J 1 base; nucleotides not matched to a gene: 5. Germline V gives CDR1 LGHDT, CDR2 YNNKEL (reference sequence). The CDR3 loop reads CASSHLQGAAKNIQYF. CDR3 sequence (DNA): TGTGCCAGCAGCCACCTCCAGGGGGCGGCCAAAAACATTCAGTACTTC.

The V and J genes are TRBV9 and TRBJ1-1, with a possible D match to TRBD1 (5 bases). CDR3 length: 16 residues. Trimming cost V 4 bases and J 4 bases, with 20 bases left between them. Germline CDR1 is SGDLS and CDR2 is YYNGEE. This CDR3 is CASSPAIGQGGTEAFF. The CDR3 coding sequence is TGTGCCAGCAGCCCCGCAATAGGGCAGGGTGGCACTGAAGCTTTCTTT. Full variable domain (missing parts from reference TRBV9 and TRBJ1-1): DSGVTQTPKHLITATGQRVTLRCSPRSGDLSVYWYQQSLDQGLQFLIQYYNGEERAKGNILERFSAQQFPDLHSELNLSSLELGDSALYFCASSPAIGQGGTEAFFGQGTRLTVV.

The chain joins TRBV19 to TRBJ1-5, with TRBD1 matching 9 bases. Germline V gene lookup returns CDR1 LNHDA and CDR2 SQIVND (reference sequence). Trimming removed 6 bases from V and 9 bases from J; junction bases left unmatched: 6. The CDR3 is 13 residues long. The CDR3, as DNA: TGTGCCAGTAGAATACAGGGGGCAGGGCCCCAGCATTTT. Protein sequence: CASRIQGAGPQHF. Full variable domain (rest looked up from reference TRBV19 and TRBJ1-5): DGGITQSPKYLFRKEGQNVTLSCEQNLNHDAMYWYRQDPGQGLRLIYYSQIVNDFQKGDIAEGYSVSREKKESFPLTVTSAQKNPTAFYLCASRIQGAGPQHFGDGTRLSIL.

This chain uses TRBV19 with TRBJ1-2; TRBD1 matches at 7 bases. This CDR3 is 13 amino acids long. J lost 5 bases, V lost 1 base, and 1 base had no gene match. CDR1 and CDR2 (germline): LNHDA, SQIVND (reference sequence). DNA of the CDR3: TGTGCCAGTAGTATAGCGACAGGGTATGGCTACACCTTC. Translation gives CASSIATGYGYTF.

The chain is built from TRBV30 and TRBJ2-7, with TRBD1 as a possible D gene (5 bases). This CDR3 has 15 amino acids. Deletions cut 4 bases from V and 4 bases from J, with 20 bases between. CDR1 and CDR2 (germline): GTSNPN, SVGIG (reference sequence). CDR3 sequence (DNA): TGTGCCTGGAACATCAAGGGGCCAAGGGCTTACGAGCAGTACTTC. Protein sequence: CAWNIKGPRAYEQYF. Full variable domain (missing parts from reference TRBV30 and TRBJ2-7): SQTIHQWPATLVQPVGSPLSLECTVEGTSNPNLYWYRQAAGRGLQLLFYSVGIGQISSEVPQNLSASRPQDRQFILSSKKLLLSDSGFYLCAWNIKGPRAYEQYFGPGTRLTVT.

The chain links TRBV5-4 to TRBJ1-6; 9 positions agree with TRBD1. Germline lookup yields CDR1 SGHNT and CDR2 YYREEE (reference sequence). This CDR3 comprises 15 residues. Germline trimming cut 4 bases from V and 12 bases from J; bases unmatched to any gene: 11. The CDR3 sequence: CASSQDRGKGRPLHF. As DNA, the CDR3 is TGTGCCAGCAGCCAGGACAGGGGCAAAGGTAGACCCCTCCACTTT.

Remarks on this clone: Other DNA sequences of this sample code for an identical CDR3. This chain uses TRBV3-1 (or the pseudogene TRBV3-2) with TRBJ2-1, with D unresolved. V shed 1 base and J shed 5 bases, with 6 bases lying between them. The germline CDR1 and CDR2 sequences are LGHDT and YNNKEL (reference sequence). The CDR3 consists of 13 residues. DNA of the CDR3: TGTGCCAGCAGCCAAGGCGACAACAATGAGCAGTTCTTC. As protein: CASSQGDNNEQFF.

DNA of the CDR3: TGTGCCTGGAGTGTAAATTACGGGAATGAAAAACTGTTTTTT. Amino acid sequence: CAWSVNYGNEKLFF. V is TRBV30 and J is TRBJ1-4; D remains ambiguous. Trimming took 0 bases from V and 5 from J, leaving 10 bases between them. Germline V gene lookup returns CDR1 GTSNPN and CDR2 SVGIG (reference sequence). The CDR3 covers 14 residues.

J is TRBJ2-1 and V is TRBV7-2; weak D call: TRBD2 (5 bases). There are 13 residues in the CDR3. Trimming shortened V by 2 bases and J by 8 bases, and 10 bases separated the two germline ends. In germline, CDR1 is SGHTA, CDR2 FQGNSA. The CDR3, as DNA: TGTGCCAGCAGCTTACTAGGGCGGGATGAGCAGTTCTTC. Amino acids: CASSLLGRDEQFF.

The sample holds many counts of this clone. This chain links TRBV7-3 with TRBJ2-1; D is perhaps TRBD2 (6 bases). Trimming pared 5 bases from V and 3 bases from J, leaving 14 bases between. This CDR3 has 15 amino acids. CDR1 is SGHTA and CDR2 is FQGTGA in the germline V gene. CDR3 nucleotide sequence: TGTGCCAGCAGCCTCTCGGCGGACTACTACAATGAGCAGTTCTTC. The encoded protein is CASSLSADYYNEQFF.

The chain combines TRBV6-2 or TRBV6-3 with TRBJ1-4; D unclear. CDR1 MNHEY and CDR2 SVGEGT come from the germline V gene. Trimming left V 0 bases short and J 10 bases short, with 6 bases between. The CDR3 loop spans 12 amino acids. CDR3 region: CASSYSGAKLFF. CDR3 DNA: TGTGCCAGCAGTTACTCCGGAGCAAAACTGTTTTTT.

The chain joins TRBV4-2 to TRBJ1-1; tentatively, D is TRBD1 (6 bases). V was clipped by 0 bases and J by 3 bases, with 8 bases between them. This CDR3 is built from 14 residues. Germline loops: CDR1 LGHNA, CDR2 YNFKEQ. CDR3 bases: TGTGCCAGCAGCCAAGAAAGGGGGTACACTGAAGCTTTCTTT. Protein: CASSQERGYTEAFF.

To note about this clone: Other DNA sequences in this specimen translate into the identical CDR3. The rearrangement joins TRBV5-1 to TRBJ1-6; D may be TRBD1 (5 bases). The CDR3 extends over 14 amino acids. CDR1 is SGHRS and CDR2 is YFSETQ in the germline V gene. V dropped 0 bases and J dropped 6 bases, with 7 bases sitting between them. The CDR3 nucleotides read TGCGCCAGCAGCTTGGATCAGGGTAATTCACCCCTCCACTTT. This codes for CASSLDQGNSPLHF.

The genes are TRBV29-1 and TRBJ1-1; weak D call: TRBD1 (6 bases). The CDR3 contains 14 residues. Germline lookup yields CDR1 SQVTM and CDR2 ANQGSEA. Between the trimmed V and J ends, which lost 7 bases and 4 bases, there was a span of 19 bases. CDR3 region: CSASRDTPGTEAFF. Here the CDR3 DNA reads TGCAGCGCGTCAAGGGACACCCCGGGCACTGAAGCTTTCTTT.

The chain combines TRBV30 with TRBJ1-4; D is ambiguous. With 1 base removed from V and 4 bases from J, the gap between germline ends came to 10 bases. The CDR3 consists of 14 residues. Germline V gene data show CDR1 as GTSNPN and CDR2 as SVGIG (reference sequence). CDR3 coding DNA: TGTGCCTGGAGTGGTGCAGCTAGTAATGAAAAACTGTTTTTT. This gives the protein CAWSGAASNEKLFF.

The chain employs TRBV29-1 and TRBJ1-1; TRBD1 might be the D (6 bases). Germline V gene data show CDR1 as SQVTM and CDR2 as ANQGSEA. The CDR3 contains 14 residues. The V gene lost 7 bases and the J gene lost 0 bases, with 15 bases spanning the gap. The CDR3 DNA reads TGCAGCGGGAGACAGGTGCTCATGAACACTGAAGCTTTCTTT. It yields the protein CSGRQVLMNTEAFF.

The chain recombines TRBV6-1 with TRBJ1-2, with D possibly matching TRBD1 (6 bases). Trimming shortened V by 2 bases and J by 0 bases, and 13 bases separated the two germline ends. The CDR3 totals 16 residues. Germline V CDR1 and CDR2: MNHNS, SASEGT. CDR3 amino acids: CASSEWGPSSNYGYTF. The CDR3 DNA is TGTGCCAGCAGTGAATGGGGGCCGTCCTCTAACTATGGCTACACCTTC.

The genes are TRBV2 and TRBJ1-5; D not certain. Germline-derived CDR1 and CDR2 are SNHLY and FYNNEI. V lost 7 bases and J lost 1, with 20 bases in between. CDR3 length: 17 amino acids. The CDR3 coding sequence is TGTGCCAGCACCCTAAGATCCCCCGCGATAAGCAATCAGCCCCAGCATTTT. This encodes CASTLRSPAISNQPQHF.

This chain links TRBV29-1 with TRBJ2-5; D perhaps matches TRBD2 (7 bases). This CDR3 has 11 amino acids. Germline-derived CDR1 and CDR2 are SQVTM and ANQGSEA. V lost 8 bases, J lost 5 bases, and 12 bases lay in between. This CDR3 reads CSLQGGETQYF. The CDR3 nucleotides read TGCAGCCTACAGGGAGGGGAGACCCAGTACTTC.

This sequence joins TRBV9 and TRBJ1-1; D uncertain. CDR3 size: 15 residues. The V end was cut by 0 bases, the J end by 2 bases, with 11 bases between. Looked up from germline, CDR1 is SGDLS and CDR2 is YYNGEE. The CDR3 DNA reads as TGTGCCAGCAGCGTAGGTTCGGTTACTAACACTGAAGCTTTCTTT. It encodes CASSVGSVTNTEAFF.

This rearrangement joins TRBV5-8 to TRBJ2-1; 8 bases agree with TRBD2. The CDR3 has 14 amino acids. The V gene end was trimmed by 1 base and the J gene end by 14 bases; junction bases not matched to a gene: 11. From germline, CDR1 is SGHTS and CDR2 YDEGEE. The CDR3 nucleotides are TGTGCCAGCAGCTTGAGGCTAGCGGGCGCCCGCGAGTTCTTC. Amino acid sequence: CASSLRLAGAREFF.

This clone was counted once. V is TRBV4-3 and J is TRBJ1-2; D is uncertain. The CDR3 has 17 amino acids. In germline, CDR1 is LGHNA, CDR2 YSLEER. V shed 0 bases and J shed 1 base, with 15 bases lying between them. CDR3 amino acids: CASSQDTGGRFNYGYTF. As DNA, the CDR3 is TGCGCCAGCAGCCAAGATACCGGAGGTCGTTTTAACTATGGCTACACCTTC.